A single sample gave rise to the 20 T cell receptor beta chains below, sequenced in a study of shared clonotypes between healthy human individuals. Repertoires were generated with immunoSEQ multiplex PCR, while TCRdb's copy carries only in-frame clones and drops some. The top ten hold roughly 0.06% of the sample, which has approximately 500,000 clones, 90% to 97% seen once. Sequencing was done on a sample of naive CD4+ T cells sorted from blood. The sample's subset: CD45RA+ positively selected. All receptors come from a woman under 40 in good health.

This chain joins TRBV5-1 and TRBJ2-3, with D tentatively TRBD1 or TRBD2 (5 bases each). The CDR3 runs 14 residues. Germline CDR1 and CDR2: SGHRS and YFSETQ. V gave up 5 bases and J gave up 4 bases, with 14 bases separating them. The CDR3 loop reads CASREGRSADTQYF. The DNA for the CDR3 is TGCGCCAGCAGAGAGGGGCGGTCGGCAGATACGCAGTATTTT.

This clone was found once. DNA of the CDR3: TGTGCCTGGAGCCAATTCGACAGGGACAATCAGCCCCAGCATTTT. Its protein is CAWSQFDRDNQPQHF. The genes are TRBV30 and TRBJ1-5; 7 positions match TRBD1. The germline V gene encodes CDR1 GTSNPN and CDR2 SVGIG (reference sequence). CDR3 length: 15 residues. Losses at the gene ends were 3 bases for V and 3 bases for J; bases not matched to a gene: 8.

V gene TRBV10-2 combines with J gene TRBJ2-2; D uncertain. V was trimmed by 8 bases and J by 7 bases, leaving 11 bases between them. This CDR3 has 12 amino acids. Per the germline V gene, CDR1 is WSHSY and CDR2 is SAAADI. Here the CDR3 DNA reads TGCGCCAGCGAAGGGAAGGTCGGGGAGCTGTTTTTT. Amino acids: CASEGKVGELFF.

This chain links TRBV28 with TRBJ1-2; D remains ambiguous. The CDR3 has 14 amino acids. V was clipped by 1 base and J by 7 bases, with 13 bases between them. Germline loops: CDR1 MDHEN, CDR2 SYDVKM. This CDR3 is CASSLSSRLSGYTF. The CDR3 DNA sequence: TGTGCCAGCAGTTTATCAAGCCGATTGAGTGGCTACACCTTC.

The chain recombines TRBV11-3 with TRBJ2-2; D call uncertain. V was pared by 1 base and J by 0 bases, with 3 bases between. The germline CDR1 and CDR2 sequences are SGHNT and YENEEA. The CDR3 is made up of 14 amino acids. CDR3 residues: CASSLGTNTGELFF. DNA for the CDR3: TGTGCCAGCAGCTTAGGAACGAACACCGGGGAGCTGTTTTTT.

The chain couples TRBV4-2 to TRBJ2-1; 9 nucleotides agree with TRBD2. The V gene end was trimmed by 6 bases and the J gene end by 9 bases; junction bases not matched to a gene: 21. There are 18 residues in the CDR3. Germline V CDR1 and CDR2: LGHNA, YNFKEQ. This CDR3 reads CASRSQASGNVKGSEQFF. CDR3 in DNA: TGTGCCAGCAGGTCCCAGGCTAGCGGGAACGTGAAAGGTAGTGAGCAGTTCTTC.

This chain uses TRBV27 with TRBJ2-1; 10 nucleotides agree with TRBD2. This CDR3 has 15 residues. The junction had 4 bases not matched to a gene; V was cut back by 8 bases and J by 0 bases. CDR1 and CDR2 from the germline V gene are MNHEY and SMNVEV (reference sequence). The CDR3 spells CASLAGVPSYNEQFF. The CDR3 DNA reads TGTGCCAGCCTAGCGGGAGTTCCCTCCTACAATGAGCAGTTCTTC.

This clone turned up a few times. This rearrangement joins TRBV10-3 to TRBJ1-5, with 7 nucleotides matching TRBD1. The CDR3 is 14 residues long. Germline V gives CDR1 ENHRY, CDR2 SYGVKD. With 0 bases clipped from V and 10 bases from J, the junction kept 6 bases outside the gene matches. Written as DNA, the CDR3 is TGTGCCATCAGTGAGTCGGGACAGCCTTCCCCCCAGCATTTT. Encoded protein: CAISESGQPSPQHF.

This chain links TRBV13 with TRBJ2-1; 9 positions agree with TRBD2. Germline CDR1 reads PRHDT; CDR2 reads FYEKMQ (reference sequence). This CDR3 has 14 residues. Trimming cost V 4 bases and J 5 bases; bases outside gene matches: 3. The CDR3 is CASSYLAGNNEQFF. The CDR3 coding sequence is TGTGCCAGCAGCTACCTAGCGGGAAACAATGAGCAGTTCTTC.

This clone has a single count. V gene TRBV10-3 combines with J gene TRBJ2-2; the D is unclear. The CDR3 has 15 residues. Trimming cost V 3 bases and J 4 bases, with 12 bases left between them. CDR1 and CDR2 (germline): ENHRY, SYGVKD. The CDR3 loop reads CAISESGFGTGELFF. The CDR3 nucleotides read TGTGCCATCAGTGAATCCGGGTTCGGCACCGGGGAGCTGTTTTTT.

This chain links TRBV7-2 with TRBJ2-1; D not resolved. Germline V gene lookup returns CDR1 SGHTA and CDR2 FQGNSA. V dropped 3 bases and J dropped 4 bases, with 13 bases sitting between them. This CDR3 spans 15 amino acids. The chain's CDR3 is CASSFRGVPYNEQFF. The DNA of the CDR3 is TGTGCCAGCAGCTTCCGAGGCGTACCTTACAATGAGCAGTTCTTC.

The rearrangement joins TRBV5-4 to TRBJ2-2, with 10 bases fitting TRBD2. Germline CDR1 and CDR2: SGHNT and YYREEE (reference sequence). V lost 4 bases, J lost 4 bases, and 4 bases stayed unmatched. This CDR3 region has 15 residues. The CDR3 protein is CASSPAGGTTGELFF. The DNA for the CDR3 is TGTGCCAGCAGCCCAGCGGGAGGGACCACCGGGGAGCTGTTTTTT.

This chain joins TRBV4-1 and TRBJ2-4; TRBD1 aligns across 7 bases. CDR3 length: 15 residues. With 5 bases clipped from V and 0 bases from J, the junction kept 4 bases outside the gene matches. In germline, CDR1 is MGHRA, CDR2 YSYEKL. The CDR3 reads CASSDRERAKNIQYF. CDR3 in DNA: TGCGCCAGCAGCGACAGGGAGCGAGCCAAAAACATTCAGTACTTC.

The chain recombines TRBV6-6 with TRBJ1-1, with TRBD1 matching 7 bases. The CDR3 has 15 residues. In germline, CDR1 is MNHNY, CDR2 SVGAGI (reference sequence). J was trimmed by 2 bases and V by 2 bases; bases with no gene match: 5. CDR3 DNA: TGTGCCAGCAGTTACCGTTGGACAGGAAACACTGAAGCTTTCTTT. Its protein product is CASSYRWTGNTEAFF.

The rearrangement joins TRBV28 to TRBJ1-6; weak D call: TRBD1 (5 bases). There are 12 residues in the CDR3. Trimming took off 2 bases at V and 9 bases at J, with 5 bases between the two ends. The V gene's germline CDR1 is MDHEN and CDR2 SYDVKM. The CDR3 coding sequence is TGTGCCAGCAGTTTAAGGGGTTCACCCCTCCACTTT. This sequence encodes CASSLRGSPLHF.

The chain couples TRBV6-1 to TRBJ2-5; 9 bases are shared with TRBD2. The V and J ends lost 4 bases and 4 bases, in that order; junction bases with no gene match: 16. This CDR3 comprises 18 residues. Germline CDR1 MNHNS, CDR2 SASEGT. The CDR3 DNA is TGTGCCAGCAGTGCGGGAGCGGGAGGTGGGGGGCTTGCAGAGACCCAGTACTTC. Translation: CASSAGAGGGGLAETQYF.

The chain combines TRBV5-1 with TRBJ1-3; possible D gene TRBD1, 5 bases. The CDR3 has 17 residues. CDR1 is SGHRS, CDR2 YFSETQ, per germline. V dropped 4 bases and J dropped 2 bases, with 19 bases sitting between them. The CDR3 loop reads CASSPGTLSATGNTIYF. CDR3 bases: TGCGCCAGCAGCCCGGGGACGCTATCAGCTACTGGAAACACCATATATTTT.

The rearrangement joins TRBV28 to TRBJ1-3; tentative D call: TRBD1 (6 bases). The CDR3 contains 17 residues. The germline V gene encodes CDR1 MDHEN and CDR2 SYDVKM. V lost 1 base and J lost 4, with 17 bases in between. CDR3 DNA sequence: TGTGCCAGCAGTTTATTGGTCAGCGGGGGCCCCGGAAACACCATATATTTT. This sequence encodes CASSLLVSGGPGNTIYF.

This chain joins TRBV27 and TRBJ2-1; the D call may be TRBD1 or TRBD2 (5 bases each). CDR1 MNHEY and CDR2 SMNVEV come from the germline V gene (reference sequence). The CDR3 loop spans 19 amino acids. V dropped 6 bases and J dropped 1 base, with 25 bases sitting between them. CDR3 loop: CASRRLGGGSMESYNEQFF. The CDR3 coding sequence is TGTGCCAGCAGACGTCTGGGTGGGGGTTCCATGGAATCCTACAATGAGCAGTTCTTC.

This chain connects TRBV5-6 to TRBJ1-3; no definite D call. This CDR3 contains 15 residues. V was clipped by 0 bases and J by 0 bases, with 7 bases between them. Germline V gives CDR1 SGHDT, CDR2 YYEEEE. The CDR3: CASSLDSLSGNTIYF. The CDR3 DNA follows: TGTGCCAGCAGCTTGGATAGCCTCTCTGGAAACACCATATATTTT.